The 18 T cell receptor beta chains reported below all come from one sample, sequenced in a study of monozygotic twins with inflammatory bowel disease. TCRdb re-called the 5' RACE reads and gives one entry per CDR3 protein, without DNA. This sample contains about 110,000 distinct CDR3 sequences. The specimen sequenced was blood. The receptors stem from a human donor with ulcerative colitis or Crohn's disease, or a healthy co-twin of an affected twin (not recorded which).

CDR3 sequence: CASGGSYQPQHF. V and J are TRBV7-8 and TRBJ1-5; absent DNA, TCRdb's TRBD1 call cannot be checked. The CDR3 loop spans 12 amino acids. Germline CDR1 SGHVS, CDR2 FQNEAQ.

The CDR3 region is CSAGLAVYNEQFF. The chain uses TRBV20-1 and TRBJ2-1; checking the TCRdb D call of TRBD2 is not possible without DNA. Germline V gene data show CDR1 as DFQATT and CDR2 as SNEGSKA (reference sequence). There are 13 residues in the CDR3.

Here the CDR3 reads CASRYAARDEQYF. This chain connects TRBV28 to TRBJ2-7; no DNA is available, so the TRBD2 call from TCRdb remains unchecked. Germline V CDR1 and CDR2: MDHEN, SYDVKM. CDR3 length: 13 residues.

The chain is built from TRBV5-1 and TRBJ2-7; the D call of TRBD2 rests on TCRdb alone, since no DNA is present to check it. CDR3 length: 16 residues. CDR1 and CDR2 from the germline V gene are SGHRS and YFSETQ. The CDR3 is CASSPSGDLETYEQYF.

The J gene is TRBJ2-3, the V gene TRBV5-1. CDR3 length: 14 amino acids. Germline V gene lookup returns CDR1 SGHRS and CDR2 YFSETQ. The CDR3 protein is CASSLFGSTDTQYF. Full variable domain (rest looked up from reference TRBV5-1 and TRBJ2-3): KAGVTQTPRYLIKTRGQQVTLSCSPISGHRSVSWYQQTPGQGLQFLFEYFSETQRNKGNFPGRFSGRQFSNSRSEMNVSTLELGDSALYLCASSLFGSTDTQYFGPGTRLTVL.

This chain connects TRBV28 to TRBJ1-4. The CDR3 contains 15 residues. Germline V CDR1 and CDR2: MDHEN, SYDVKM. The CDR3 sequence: CASSFRWVSNEKLFF.

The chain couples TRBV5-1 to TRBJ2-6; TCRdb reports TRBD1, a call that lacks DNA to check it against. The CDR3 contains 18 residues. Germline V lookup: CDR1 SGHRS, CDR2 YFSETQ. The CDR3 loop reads CASSLRTGGASGANVLTF.

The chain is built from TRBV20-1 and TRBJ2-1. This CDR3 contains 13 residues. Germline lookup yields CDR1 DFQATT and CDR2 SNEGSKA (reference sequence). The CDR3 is CSAREVGSNQQFF.

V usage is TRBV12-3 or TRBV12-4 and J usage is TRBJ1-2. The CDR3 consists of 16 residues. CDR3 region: CASSPMGIRTGYGYTF.

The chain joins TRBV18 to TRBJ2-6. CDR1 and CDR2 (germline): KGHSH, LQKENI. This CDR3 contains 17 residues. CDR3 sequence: CASSPPDTLSGANVLTF.

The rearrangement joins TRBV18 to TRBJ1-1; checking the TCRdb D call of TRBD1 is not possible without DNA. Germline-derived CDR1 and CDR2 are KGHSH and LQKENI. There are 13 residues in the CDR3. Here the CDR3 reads CASSPLTGTEAFF.

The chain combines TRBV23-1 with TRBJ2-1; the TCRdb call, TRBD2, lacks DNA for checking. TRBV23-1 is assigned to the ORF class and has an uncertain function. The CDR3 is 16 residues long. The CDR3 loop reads CASTEKLGLAGNEQFF.

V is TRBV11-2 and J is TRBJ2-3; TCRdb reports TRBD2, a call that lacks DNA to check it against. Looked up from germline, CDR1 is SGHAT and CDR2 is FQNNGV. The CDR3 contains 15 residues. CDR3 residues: CASSSQRERHDTQYF.

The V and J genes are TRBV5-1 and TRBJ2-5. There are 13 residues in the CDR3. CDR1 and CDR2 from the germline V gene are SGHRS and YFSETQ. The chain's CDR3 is CASSSLYQETQYF.

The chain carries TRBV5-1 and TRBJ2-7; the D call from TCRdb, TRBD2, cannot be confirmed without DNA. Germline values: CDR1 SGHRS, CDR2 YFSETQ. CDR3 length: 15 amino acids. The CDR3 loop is CASSLVAVHSYEQYF.

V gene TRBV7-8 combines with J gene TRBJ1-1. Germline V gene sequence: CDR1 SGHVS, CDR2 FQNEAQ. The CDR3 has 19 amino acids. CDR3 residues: CASSLYDIFGEDVNTEAFF.

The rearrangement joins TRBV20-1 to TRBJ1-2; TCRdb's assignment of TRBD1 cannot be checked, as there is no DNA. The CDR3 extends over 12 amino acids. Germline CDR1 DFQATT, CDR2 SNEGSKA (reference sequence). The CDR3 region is CSATTPFNGYTF.

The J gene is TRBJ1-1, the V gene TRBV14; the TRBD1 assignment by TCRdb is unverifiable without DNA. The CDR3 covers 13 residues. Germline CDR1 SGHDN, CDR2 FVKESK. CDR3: CASSHRGQTEAFF.